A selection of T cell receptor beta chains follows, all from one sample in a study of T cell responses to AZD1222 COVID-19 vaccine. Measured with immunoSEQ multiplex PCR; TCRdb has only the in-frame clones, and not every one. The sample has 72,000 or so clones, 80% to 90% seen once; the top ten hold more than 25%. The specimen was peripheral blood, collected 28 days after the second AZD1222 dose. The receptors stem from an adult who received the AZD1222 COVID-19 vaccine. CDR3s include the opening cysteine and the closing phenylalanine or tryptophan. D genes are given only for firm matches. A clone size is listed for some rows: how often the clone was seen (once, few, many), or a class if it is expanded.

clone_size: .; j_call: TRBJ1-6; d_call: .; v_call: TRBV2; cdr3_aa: CASRMEGDSPLHF; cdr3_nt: TGTGCCAGCAGGATGGAGGGGGATTCACCCCTCCACTTT
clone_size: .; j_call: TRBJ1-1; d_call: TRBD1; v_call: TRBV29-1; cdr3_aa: CSVEAQGRAFF; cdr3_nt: TGCAGCGTTGAGGCACAGGGGAGAGCTTTCTTT
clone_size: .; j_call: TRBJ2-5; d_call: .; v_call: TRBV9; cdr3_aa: CASSVTTVLGETQYF; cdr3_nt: TGTGCCAGCAGCGTAACGACAGTGCTTGGGGAGACCCAGTACTTC
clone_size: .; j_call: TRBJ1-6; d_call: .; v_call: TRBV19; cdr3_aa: CASSDPGLAVSPLHF; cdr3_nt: TGTGCCAGTAGTGACCCGGGCCTAGCTGTTTCACCCCTCCACTTT
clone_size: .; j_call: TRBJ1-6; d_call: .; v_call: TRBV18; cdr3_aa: CASSPQQGSYNSPLHF; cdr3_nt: TGTGCCAGCTCACCTCAACAGGGCTCCTATAATTCACCCCTCCACTTT
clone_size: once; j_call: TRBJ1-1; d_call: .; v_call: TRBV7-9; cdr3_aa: CASSQIYRIPGTHTEAFF; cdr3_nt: TGTGCCAGCAGCCAAATTTATCGAATCCCAGGGACACACACTGAAGCTTTCTTT
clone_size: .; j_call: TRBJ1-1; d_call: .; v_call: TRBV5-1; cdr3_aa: CASTLGTPNTEAFF; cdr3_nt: TGCGCCAGCACCTTGGGGACGCCGAACACTGAAGCTTTCTTT
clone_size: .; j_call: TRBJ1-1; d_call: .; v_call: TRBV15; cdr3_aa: CATSRDYVGGARANTEAFF; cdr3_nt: TGTGCCACCAGCAGAGATTATGTGGGGGGTGCCAGGGCGAACACTGAAGCTTTCTTT
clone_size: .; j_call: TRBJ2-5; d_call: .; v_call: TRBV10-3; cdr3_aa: CAISNPSQQETQYF; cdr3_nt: TGTGCCATTTCCAATCCGAGCCAGCAAGAGACCCAGTACTTC
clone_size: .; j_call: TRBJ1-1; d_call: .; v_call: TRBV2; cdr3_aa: CASSGQGRLTEAFF; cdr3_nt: TGTGCCAGCAGTGGGCAGGGGCGGCTTACTGAAGCTTTCTTT
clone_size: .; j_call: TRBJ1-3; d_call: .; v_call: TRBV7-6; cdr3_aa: CASSLHRDRGNTIYF; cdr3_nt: TGTGCCAGCAGCCTTCACAGGGATCGTGGAAACACCATATATTTT
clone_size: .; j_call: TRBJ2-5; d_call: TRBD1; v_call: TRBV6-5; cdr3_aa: CASSAGTGFQETQYF; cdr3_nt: TGTGCCAGCAGCGCCGGGACAGGCTTTCAAGAGACCCAGTACTTC
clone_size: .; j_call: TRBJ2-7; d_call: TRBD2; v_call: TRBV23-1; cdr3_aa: CASMEVSGRAPYEQYF; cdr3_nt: TGCGCCAGCATGGAAGTCAGCGGGAGGGCCCCCTACGAGCAGTACTTC
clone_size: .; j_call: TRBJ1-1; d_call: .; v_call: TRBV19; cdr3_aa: CASSHGVGTEAFF; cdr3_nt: TGTGCCAGTAGCCACGGGGTTGGCACTGAAGCTTTCTTT
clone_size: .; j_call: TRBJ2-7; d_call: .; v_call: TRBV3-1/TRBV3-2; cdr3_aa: CASSRGRYYEQYF; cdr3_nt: TGTGCCAGCAGCCGAGGGCGGTACTACGAGCAGTACTTC
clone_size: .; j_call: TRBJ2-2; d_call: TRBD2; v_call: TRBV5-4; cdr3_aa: CASSPWTSGTGELFF; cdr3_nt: TGTGCCAGCAGCCCTTGGACTAGCGGAACCGGGGAGCTGTTTTTT
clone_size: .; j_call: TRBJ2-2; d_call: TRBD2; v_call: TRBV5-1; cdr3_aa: CASSIAGGNTGELFF; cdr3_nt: TGCGCCAGCAGCATAGCGGGGGGGAACACCGGGGAGCTGTTTTTT
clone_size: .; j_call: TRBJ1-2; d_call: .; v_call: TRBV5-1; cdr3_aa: CASSLVLSNYGYTF; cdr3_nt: TGCGCCAGCAGCTTGGTACTTTCCAACTATGGCTACACCTTC
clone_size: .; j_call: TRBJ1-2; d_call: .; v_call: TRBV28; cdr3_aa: CASSLRDGIYGYTF; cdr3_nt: TGTGCCAGCAGTTTACGGGACGGGATCTATGGCTACACCTTC
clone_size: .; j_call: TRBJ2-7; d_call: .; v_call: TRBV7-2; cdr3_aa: CASSLTFRYEQYF; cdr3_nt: TGTGCCAGCAGCCTAACCTTTAGGTACGAGCAGTACTTC
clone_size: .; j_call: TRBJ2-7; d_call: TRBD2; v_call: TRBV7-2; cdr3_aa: CASSFPRLAGDKYEQYF; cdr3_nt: TGTGCCAGCAGCTTCCCTCGACTAGCGGGGGACAAATACGAGCAGTACTTC
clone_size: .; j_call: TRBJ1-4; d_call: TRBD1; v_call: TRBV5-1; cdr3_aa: CASSPTGGNEKLFF; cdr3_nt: TGCGCCAGCAGCCCTACAGGGGGAAATGAAAAACTGTTTTTT
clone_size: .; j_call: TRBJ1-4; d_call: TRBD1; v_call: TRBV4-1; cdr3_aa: CASSFQSGTALGEKLFF; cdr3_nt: TGCGCCAGCAGCTTTCAGTCCGGGACAGCCCTCGGCGAAAAACTGTTTTTT
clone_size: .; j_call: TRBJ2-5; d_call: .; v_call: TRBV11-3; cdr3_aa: CASSLQPQETQYF; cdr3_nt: TGTGCCAGCAGCCTACAGCCCCAAGAGACCCAGTACTTC
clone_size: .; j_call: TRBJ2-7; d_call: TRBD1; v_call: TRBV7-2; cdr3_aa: CASSLDWDSPRWQYF; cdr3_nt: TGTGCCAGCAGCTTAGATTGGGACAGCCCGAGGTGGCAGTACTTC
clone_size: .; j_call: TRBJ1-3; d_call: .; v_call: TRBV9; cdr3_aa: CASSVFERADTIYF; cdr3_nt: TGTGCCAGCAGCGTATTTGAGAGGGCGGACACCATATATTTT
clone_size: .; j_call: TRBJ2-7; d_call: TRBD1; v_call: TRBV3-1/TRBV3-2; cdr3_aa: CASSQEGTGQYF; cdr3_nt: TGTGCCAGCAGCCAAGAAGGGACAGGGCAGTACTTC
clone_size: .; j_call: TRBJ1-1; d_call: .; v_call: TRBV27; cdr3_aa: CASSPHKNTEAFF; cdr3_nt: TGTGCCAGCAGTCCCCACAAGAACACTGAAGCTTTCTTT
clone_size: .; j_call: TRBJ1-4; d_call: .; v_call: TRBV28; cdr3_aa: CASSHYRDTNEKLFF; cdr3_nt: TGTGCCAGCAGTCACTACAGGGATACTAATGAAAAACTGTTTTTT
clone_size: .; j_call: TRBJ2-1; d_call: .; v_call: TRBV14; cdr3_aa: CASSRLPEVYNEQFF; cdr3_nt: TGTGCCAGCAGCCGATTACCTGAGGTTTACAATGAGCAGTTCTTC
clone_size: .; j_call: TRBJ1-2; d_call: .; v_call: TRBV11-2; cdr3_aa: CASSLVTGSGNGYTF; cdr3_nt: TGTGCCAGCAGCTTAGTTACAGGGTCAGGGAATGGCTACACCTTC
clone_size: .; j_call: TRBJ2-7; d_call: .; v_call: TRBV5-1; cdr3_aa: CASSLGKLSGRFYEQYF; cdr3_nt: TGCGCCAGCAGCTTGGGTAAACTATCGGGACGGTTCTACGAGCAGTACTTC
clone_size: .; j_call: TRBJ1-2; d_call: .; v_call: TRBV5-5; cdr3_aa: CASSDTGTEGGYGYTF; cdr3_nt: TGTGCCAGCAGCGATACCGGGACCGAGGGGGGCTATGGCTACACCTTC
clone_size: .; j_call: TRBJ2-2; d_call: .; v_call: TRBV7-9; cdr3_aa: CASSPIISGELFF; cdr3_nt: TGTGCCAGCAGCCCAATCATTAGCGGGGAGCTGTTTTTT
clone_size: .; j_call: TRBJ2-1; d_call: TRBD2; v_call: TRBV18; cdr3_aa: CASSPTSGTYNEQFF; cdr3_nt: TGTGCCAGCTCACCTACTAGCGGGACCTACAATGAGCAGTTCTTC
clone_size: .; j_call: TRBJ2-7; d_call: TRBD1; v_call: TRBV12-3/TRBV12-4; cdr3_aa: CASRLTGAYEQYF; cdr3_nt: TGTGCCAGCAGGCTTACAGGGGCCTACGAGCAGTACTTC
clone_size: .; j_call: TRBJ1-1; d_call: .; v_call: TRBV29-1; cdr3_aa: CSVEVFGTEAFF; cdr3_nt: TGCAGCGTTGAGGTTTTCGGGACTGAAGCTTTCTTT
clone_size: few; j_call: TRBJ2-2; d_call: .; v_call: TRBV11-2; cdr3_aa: CASTLPGVRWNTGELFF; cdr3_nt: TGTGCCAGCACCCTACCGGGGGTTCGATGGAACACCGGGGAGCTGTTTTTT
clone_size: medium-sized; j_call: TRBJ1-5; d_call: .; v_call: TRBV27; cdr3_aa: CASSLAGWVQPQHF; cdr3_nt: TGTGCCAGCAGTTTGGCAGGCTGGGTTCAGCCCCAGCATTTT
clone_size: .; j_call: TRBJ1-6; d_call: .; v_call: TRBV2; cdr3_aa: CASRGGLGSPLHF; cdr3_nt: TGTGCCAGCAGAGGAGGGCTTGGATCACCCCTCCACTTT
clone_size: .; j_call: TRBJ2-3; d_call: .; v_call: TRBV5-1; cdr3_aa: CASSLQGAGTDTQYF; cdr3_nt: TGCGCCAGCAGCTTGCAAGGGGCGGGAACAGATACGCAGTATTTT
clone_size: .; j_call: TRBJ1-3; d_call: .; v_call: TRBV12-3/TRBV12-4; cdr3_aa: CASKGMDGNTIYF; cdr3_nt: TGTGCCAGCAAGGGGATGGATGGAAACACCATATATTTT
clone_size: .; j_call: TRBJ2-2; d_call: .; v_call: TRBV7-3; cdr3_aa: CASSLMTDWGGELFF; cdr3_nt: TGTGCCAGCAGCTTAATGACAGACTGGGGCGGGGAGCTGTTTTTT
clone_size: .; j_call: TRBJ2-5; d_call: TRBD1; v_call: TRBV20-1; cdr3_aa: CSASWTGQETQYF; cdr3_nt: TGCAGTGCTAGTTGGACAGGACAAGAGACCCAGTACTTC
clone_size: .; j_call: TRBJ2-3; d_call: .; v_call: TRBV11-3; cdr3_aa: CASSLKTSPTDTQYF; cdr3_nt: TGTGCCAGCAGCTTAAAAACTAGTCCCACAGATACGCAGTATTTT
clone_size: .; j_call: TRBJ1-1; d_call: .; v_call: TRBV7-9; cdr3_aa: CASSLPGAEAFF; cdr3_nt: TGTGCCAGCAGCTTACCTGGGGCTGAAGCTTTCTTT
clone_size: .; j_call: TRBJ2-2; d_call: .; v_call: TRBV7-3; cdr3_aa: CASSRSRTGELFF; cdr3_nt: TGTGCCAGCAGCCGATCCCGGACAGGGGAGCTGTTTTTT
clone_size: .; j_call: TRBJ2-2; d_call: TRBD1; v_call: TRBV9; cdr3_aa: CASSSGQMAGELFF; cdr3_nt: TGTGCCAGCAGCTCGGGACAGATGGCCGGGGAGCTGTTTTTT
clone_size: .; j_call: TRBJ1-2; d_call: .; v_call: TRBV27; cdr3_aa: CASKSLGHGYTF; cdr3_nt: TGTGCCAGCAAGTCCCTTGGGCACGGCTACACCTTC